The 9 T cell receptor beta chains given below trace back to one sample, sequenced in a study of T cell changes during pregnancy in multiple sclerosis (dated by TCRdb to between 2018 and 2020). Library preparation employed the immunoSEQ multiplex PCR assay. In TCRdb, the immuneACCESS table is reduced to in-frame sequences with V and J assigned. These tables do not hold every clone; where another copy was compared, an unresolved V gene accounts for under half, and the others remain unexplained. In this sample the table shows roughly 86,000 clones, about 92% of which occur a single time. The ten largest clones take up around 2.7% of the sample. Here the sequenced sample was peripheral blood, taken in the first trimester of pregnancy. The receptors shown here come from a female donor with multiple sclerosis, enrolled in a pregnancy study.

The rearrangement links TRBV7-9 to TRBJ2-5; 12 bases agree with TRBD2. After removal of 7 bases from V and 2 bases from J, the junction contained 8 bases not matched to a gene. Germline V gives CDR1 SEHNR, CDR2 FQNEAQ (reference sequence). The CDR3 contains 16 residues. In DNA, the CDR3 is TGTGCCAGCAATATACTAGCGGGAGGTCGACAAGAGACCCAGTACTTC. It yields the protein CASNILAGGRQETQYF.

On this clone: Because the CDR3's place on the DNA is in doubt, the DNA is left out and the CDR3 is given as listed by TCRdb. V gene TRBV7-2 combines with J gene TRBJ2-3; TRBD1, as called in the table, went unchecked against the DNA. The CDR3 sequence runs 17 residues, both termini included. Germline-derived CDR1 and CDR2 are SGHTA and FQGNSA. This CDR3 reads CASSFGPGQGWADTQYF.

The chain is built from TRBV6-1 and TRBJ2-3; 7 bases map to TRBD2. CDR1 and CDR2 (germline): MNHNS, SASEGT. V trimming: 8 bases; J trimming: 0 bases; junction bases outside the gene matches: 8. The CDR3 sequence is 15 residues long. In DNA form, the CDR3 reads TGTGCCAGCCTCGATCTAGCGGCTAGCACAGATACGCAGTATTTT. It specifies CASLDLAASTDTQYF.

The DNA for the CDR3 is TGTGCCAGCTCACTGGACAGGGGGCGGGAGACCCAGTACTTC. Translating gives CASSLDRGRETQYF. The chain recombines TRBV18 with TRBJ2-5; 11 nucleotides match TRBD1. Germline CDR1 is KGHSH and CDR2 is LQKENI. V dropped 4 bases and J dropped 5; count of bases not matched to a gene: 3. The CDR3 consists of 14 residues.

Here the CDR3 reads CASSLTGRPSTYGYTF. CDR3 nucleotides: TGTGCCAGCAGCTTGACAGGGCGTCCCTCTACTTATGGCTACACCTTC. J is TRBJ1-2 and V is TRBV7-9; 7 nucleotides line up with TRBD1. The CDR3 sequence is 16 residues long. Germline trimming cut 3 bases from V and 5 bases from J; bases unmatched to any gene: 12. In germline, CDR1 is SEHNR, CDR2 FQNEAQ (reference sequence).

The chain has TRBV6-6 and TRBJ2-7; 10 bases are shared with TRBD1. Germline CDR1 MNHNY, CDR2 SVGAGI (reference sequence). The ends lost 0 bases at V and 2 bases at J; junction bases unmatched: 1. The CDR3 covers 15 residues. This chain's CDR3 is CASSYSGQGTYEQYF. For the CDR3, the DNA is TGTGCCAGCAGTTACTCGGGACAGGGGACCTACGAGCAGTACTTC.

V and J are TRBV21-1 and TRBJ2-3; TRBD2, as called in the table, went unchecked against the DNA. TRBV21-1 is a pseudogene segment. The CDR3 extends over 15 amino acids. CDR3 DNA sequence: TGTGCCAGCAGCAAAAAGGGGGGGAGCACAGATACGCAGTATTTT. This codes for CASSKKGGSTDTQYF.

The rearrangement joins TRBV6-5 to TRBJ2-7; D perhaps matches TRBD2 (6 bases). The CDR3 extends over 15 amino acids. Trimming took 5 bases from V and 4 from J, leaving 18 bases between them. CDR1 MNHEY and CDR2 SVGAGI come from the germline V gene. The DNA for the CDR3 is TGTGCCAGCAGTCCCGGGAGAGGTATGGCTTACGAGCAGTACTTC. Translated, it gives CASSPGRGMAYEQYF.

The CDR3 bases are TGTGCCAGCAGTCCCGACCAAGAGACCCAGTACTTC. It encodes CASSPDQETQYF. The V gene is TRBV27, the J gene TRBJ2-5; D gene uncertain. CDR1 and CDR2 from the germline V gene are MNHEY and SMNVEV (reference sequence). The CDR3 totals 12 residues. The V end was cut by 5 bases, the J end by 0 bases, with 4 bases between.